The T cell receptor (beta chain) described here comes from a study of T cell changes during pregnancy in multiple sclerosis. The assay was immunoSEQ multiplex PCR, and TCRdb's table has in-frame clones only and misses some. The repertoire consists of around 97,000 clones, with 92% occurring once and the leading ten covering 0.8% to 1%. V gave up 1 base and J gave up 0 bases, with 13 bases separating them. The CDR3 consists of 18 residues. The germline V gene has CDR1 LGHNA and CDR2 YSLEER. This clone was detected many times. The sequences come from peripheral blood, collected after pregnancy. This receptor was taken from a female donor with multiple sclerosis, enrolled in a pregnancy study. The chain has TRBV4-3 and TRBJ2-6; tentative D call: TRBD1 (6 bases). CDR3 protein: CASSQASEGVSGANVLTF. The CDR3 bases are TGCGCCAGCAGCCAAGCCTCAGAGGGGGTCTCTGGGGCCAACGTCCTGACTTTC.